The clone carrying this TCR beta chain was seen only a few times. Its antigen is not identified. The CDR3 spans 15 residues. The ends were cut back, 7 bases at V and 2 bases at J, with 17 bases in the middle. Germline CDR1 SGHTA, CDR2 FQGNSA. TCRdb analysed the 5' RACE reads with MiXCR anew, one entry per CDR3 protein. The sample records more than 500,000 distinct CDR3 sequences, about 5% being singletons. The data belong to a study of CD8 T cells in ankylosing spondylitis. General study findings and limits: A TCR beta motif of fewer than ten highly homologous variants appeared characteristic of ankylosing spondylitis blood.

Sequencing was carried out using blood, either unsorted or a sorted T cell fraction (not recorded which). The TCR sequence derives from a male donor with ankylosing spondylitis. The V and J genes are TRBV7-2 and TRBJ1-2; D remains ambiguous. CDR3 nucleotide sequence: TGTGCCAGCAACCCGGTCGGGTCAGGCAACTATGGCTACACCTTC. The encoded protein is CASNPVGSGNYGYTF.